The sample holds a few counts of the clone carrying this T cell receptor (beta chain). The antigen remains undetermined. The data are from a study of identical twins. TCRdb reanalysed the 5' RACE reads using MiXCR and keeps one entry per CDR3 protein. The table has about 500,000 distinct CDR3 sequences, 13% to 15% seen once; the top ten hold around 0.98%. Overall study findings and caveats: Because invariant MAIT and iNKT cells could be present, zero-insertion analyses could be partly confounded. Excess sharing between twins was weaker in beta out-of-frame sequences. Carriage of fewer insertions was seen in abundant cord blood beta clonotypes, whereas memory repertoires showed none.

Healthy Caucasian individuals made up all the donors. The sample was also linked to a second study, of yellow fever vaccine responses in identical twins.

This receptor was obtained from a woman aged 18-29 years in good health. The sample taken for sequencing was CD4+ T cells sorted from blood.

CDR3 region: CASSVSRGEQYF. The CDR3 bases are TGTGCCAGCAGTGTCTCGAGAGGGGAACAGTACTTC. The chain has TRBV6-1 and TRBJ2-7; perhaps D is TRBD1 or TRBD2 (5 bases each). Germline V gene data show CDR1 as MNHNS and CDR2 as SASEGT. V dropped 4 bases and J dropped 10 bases, with 14 bases sitting between them. The CDR3 consists of 12 residues.